The source of this TCR beta chain is a study of tumor and adjacent non-tumor tissue in lung cancer. At the level of the study: Patients comprised 12 adenocarcinoma, 2 squamous cell carcinoma and 1 small cell lung cancer.

No cell sorting was done before RNA was extracted from the tissue. Newly diagnosed lung cancer patients had thoracic surgery in China, August–late 2014, without prior chemotherapy. Turning to this clonotype: One junction end does not reproduce the germline sequence, and a read error may be involved.

A modified ARM-PCR protocol with three rounds of nested PCR amplified TCRbeta. TCRdb itself ran the multiplex PCR reads through MiXCR, one entry per CDR3 protein. This table holds more than 85,000 distinct CDR3 sequences, around three fifths found once. The CDR3 is 14 amino acids. In germline, CDR1 is GTSNPN, CDR2 SVGIG (reference sequence). The receptor was isolated from a man aged 65 to 85 with non-small cell lung cancer. The chain combines TRBV30 with TRBJ1-1, with unresolved D. Sequenced material: lung tumor tissue. The CDR3 DNA follows: TGTGCCTGGAGTGTACACACAAGGAATACTGAAGCTTCCTTT. Residues: CAWSVHTRNTEASF.